This T cell receptor beta chain emerged from a study of tumor and adjacent non-tumor tissue in lung cancer. Study summary: Histology: about a dozen adenocarcinoma, a couple of squamous cell carcinoma, 1 small cell lung cancer. About 4.2 million productive TCRbeta reads were obtained per sample on average.

Regarding the study as a whole: Compared with tumor, normal lung showed significantly lower TCR diversity.

The V gene's germline CDR1 is MNHEY and CDR2 SVGAGI. The CDR3 is made up of 15 amino acids. The library came from three nested PCR rounds adapted from ARM-PCR protocols. From the multiplex PCR reads, TCRdb called clonotypes with MiXCR, one entry per CDR3 protein. The repertoire has 85,000 to 130,000 distinct CDR3 sequences, about 62% of them found once; the top ten carry approximately 18%. In regard to this clonotype: Antigen specificity is unknown. A read error may account for a junction end that differs from germline.

No cell sorting was done before RNA was extracted from the tissue. The normal lung tissue was taken more than 3 cm from the tumor edge. Chemotherapy-naive patients with new lung cancer underwent thoracic surgery in China, August–late 2014. Sequencing was done on a sample of distant non-tumor lung tissue. The rearrangement joins TRBV6-5 to TRBJ1-3; D perhaps matches TRBD1 (5 bases). The source of this sequence is a man aged 25-40 years with non-small cell lung cancer. The CDR3 spells CASSYSQGSGDTIHF. Here the CDR3 DNA reads TGTGCCAGCAGTTACTCTCAGGGCTCTGGAGACACCATACATTTT.